The sequence of this T cell receptor beta chain was determined in a study of shared clonotypes between healthy human individuals. This clone was counted once. All donors were healthy HIV-negative adults lacking recent acute infections or vaccinations. The authors divided CD4+ cells into CD45RA+ naive and CD45RA-negative memory subsets. At the deep level, the assay was run. Investigators spread the genomic DNA of each subset evenly over several immunoSEQ plates. The method was immunoSEQ multiplex PCR; TCRdb's version includes in-frame clones alone and lacks a portion of them. The sample has about 1.1 million clones, roughly 77% seen once. This clonotype was obtained from a man between 18 and 35 years old in good health. Some clones in this sample may be carry-over from other donors' samples. Sequencing was done on a sample of memory CD4+ T cells from PBMCs. Indicated subset: CD45RA-negative fraction.

The CDR3 here is CASSLGTGYEAFF. CDR3 DNA: TGTGCCAGCAGCCTCGGGACAGGGTATGAAGCTTTCTTT. The gene calls are TRBV7-3 and TRBJ1-1; 9 nucleotides match TRBD1. The V gene end was trimmed by 5 bases and the J gene end by 7 bases; junction bases not matched to a gene: 5. Germline values: CDR1 SGHTA, CDR2 FQGTGA. The CDR3 contains 13 residues. The whole variable domain, remainder taken from reference TRBV7-3 and TRBJ1-1, is GAGVSQTPSNKVTEKGKYVELRCDPISGHTALYWYRQSLGQGPEFLIYFQGTGAADDSGLPNDRFFAVRPEGSVSTLKIQRTERGDSAVYLCASSLGTGYEAFFGQGTRLTVV.